This T cell receptor beta chain derives from a study of shared clonotypes between healthy human individuals. Study conclusions and caveats: The study generally estimated greater richness for naive than memory subsets. A handful of donors shared approximately 5% of their naive CD4 clonotypes. Depth was large, yet rarefaction showed that sorted-subset sequencing was incomplete.

Trimming shortened V by 3 bases and J by 2 bases, and 14 bases separated the two germline ends. The CDR3 consists of 15 residues. The germline V gene encodes CDR1 LGHNA and CDR2 YSLEER. Turning to this clone: Its antigen remains unknown.

Sequencing was performed with immunoSEQ multiplex PCR; in TCRdb, only in-frame clones are kept and a portion is missing. Of more than 2 million clones detected, roughly 95% appear once; the ten largest clones hold 0.13%. The receptor comes from a man between 18 and 35 years old in good health. The material sequenced was naive CD4+ T cells sorted from blood. Specified subset: CD45RA+ positively selected. The gene calls are TRBV4-3 and TRBJ2-7; D might be TRBD1 (6 bases). The CDR3 region has the DNA TGCGCCAGCAGCCAGGATCCCGGGACACCCTACGAGCAGTACTTC. Protein product: CASSQDPGTPYEQYF.